One and the same sample provided the 28 T cell receptor beta chains below, sequenced in a study of shared clonotypes between healthy human individuals. The protocol was immunoSEQ multiplex PCR, while the TCRdb copy is restricted to in-frame clones and leaves out a portion. This sample has approximately 1,000,000 clones, with 70% to 80% found just once. Sequenced sample: memory CD4+ T cells from PBMCs. The subset was: CD45RA-negative fraction. All receptors derive from a man aged 18 to 29 in good health. Some clones in this sample may be carry-over from other donors' samples.

The V call is TRBV28, the J call TRBJ2-3; 7 bases align to TRBD1. Germline loops: CDR1 MDHEN, CDR2 SYDVKM. This CDR3 is 12 amino acids long. Trimming at V came to 6 bases and at J to 13 bases, leaving 10 bases not matched to a gene. CDR3 sequence: CASSPQRGREYF. The CDR3 DNA sequence: TGTGCCAGCAGCCCCCAAAGGGGGCGGGAGTATTTT. Based on the CDR3 plus reference TRBV28 and TRBJ2-3, the full variable domain is DVKVTQSSRYLVKRTGEKVFLECVQDMDHENMFWYRQDPGLGLRLIYFSYDVKMKEKGDIPEGYSVSREKKERFSLILESASTNQTSMYLCASSPQRGREYFGPGTRLTVL.

This clone was picked up one time. CDR3 loop: CASGPTGEGTEKLFF. DNA for the CDR3: TGTGCCAGCGGTCCAACAGGGGAGGGTACTGAAAAACTGTTTTTT. The rearrangement uses TRBV5-6 and TRBJ1-4; 7 bases fit TRBD1. The V and J ends lost 7 bases and 7 bases, in that order; junction bases with no gene match: 13. The CDR3 length is 15 residues. The germline V gene encodes CDR1 SGHDT and CDR2 YYEEEE.

The V gene is TRBV7-3, the J gene TRBJ2-6, with D possibly TRBD2 on 5 matching bases. Between the trimmed V and J ends, which lost 5 bases and 0 bases, there was a span of 14 bases. The CDR3 has 17 residues. Germline CDR1 reads SGHTA; CDR2 reads FQGTGA. The CDR3: CASSHSRESSGANVLTF. The CDR3 DNA sequence: TGTGCCAGCAGCCACTCCCGGGAAAGCTCTGGGGCCAACGTCCTGACTTTC.

In regard to this clone: Additional DNA sequences in this sample encode the identical CDR3. The CDR3 reads CSVDRGDSYEQYF. The DNA for the CDR3 is TGCAGCGTGGACAGGGGGGACTCCTACGAGCAGTACTTC. The V gene is TRBV29-1, the J gene TRBJ2-7; 10 bases match TRBD1. The CDR3 has 13 amino acids. Germline trimming cut 6 bases from V and 0 bases from J; bases unmatched to any gene: 2. CDR1 is SQVTM, CDR2 ANQGSEA, per germline.

This clone came up many times. Germline is not matched at one junction end, which may reflect a read error. The V call is TRBV5-1, the J call TRBJ1-1; no clear D gene. CDR1 is SGHRS, CDR2 YFSETQ, per germline. The CDR3 totals 14 residues. CDR3: CASSPTSGNIEAFF. In DNA, the CDR3 is TGCGCCAGCAGCCCGACATCGGGGAACATTGAAGCTTTCTTT.

CDR3 sequence reads: CASKVRADPKGEKLFF. The CDR3, as DNA: TGTGCCAGTAAAGTCCGGGCGGACCCAAAGGGTGAAAAACTGTTTTTT. The chain recombines TRBV19 with TRBJ1-4; no reliable D call. V dropped 7 bases and J dropped 7 bases, with 22 bases sitting between them. Germline V gene sequence: CDR1 LNHDA, CDR2 SQIVND (reference sequence). This CDR3 contains 16 residues.

The chain has TRBV5-6 and TRBJ2-7; possible D gene TRBD1, 5 bases. The CDR3 is 14 residues long. Deletions cut 0 bases from V and 7 bases from J, with 14 bases between. The germline gives CDR1 SGHDT, CDR2 YYEEEE. CDR3 DNA sequence: TGTGCCAGCAGCTTGGGTCAGGGTGTTAGGGAGCAGTACTTC. As protein: CASSLGQGVREQYF.

The chain combines TRBV6-5 with TRBJ2-3; D is uncertain. Trimming shortened V by 0 bases and J by 4 bases, and 8 bases separated the two germline ends. CDR1 and CDR2 (germline): MNHEY, SVGAGI. This CDR3 spans 14 amino acids. CDR3 sequence (DNA): TGTGCCAGCAGTTACTCGATTCTCGCAGATACGCAGTATTTT. As protein: CASSYSILADTQYF.

This clone showed up just once. The CDR3, as DNA: TGTGCCAGCAGTTCACTCCGTTCAAGCCAAGATCAGCCCCAGCATTTT. Encoded protein: CASSSLRSSQDQPQHF. The chain combines TRBV6-6 with TRBJ1-5; D call uncertain. V was pared by 4 bases and J by 5 bases, with 18 bases between. CDR3 length: 16 amino acids. Germline V CDR1 and CDR2: MNHNY, SVGAGI (reference sequence).

The chain combines TRBV28 with TRBJ2-5; D may be TRBD1 or TRBD2 (5 bases each). The CDR3 has 16 residues. The V and J ends lost 4 bases and 5 bases respectively, with 20 bases between them. In germline, CDR1 is MDHEN, CDR2 SYDVKM. The CDR3 loop reads CASSSPGARAIETQYF. In DNA, the CDR3 is TGTGCCAGCAGTTCCCCCGGGGCGAGGGCTATTGAGACCCAGTACTTC.

The chain recombines TRBV4-1 with TRBJ1-2; the match to TRBD1 covers 7 bases. V trimming: 0 bases; J trimming: 3 bases; junction bases outside the gene matches: 1. The germline gives CDR1 MGHRA, CDR2 YSYEKL. CDR3 length: 14 residues. The CDR3 DNA reads as TGCGCCAGCAGCCAAGAGGGACAGTACTATGGCTACACCTTC. Its protein product is CASSQEGQYYGYTF.

The chain carries TRBV6-5 and TRBJ2-5, with 7 bases identical to TRBD2. Germline CDR1 MNHEY, CDR2 SVGAGI. J lost 1 base, V lost 7 bases, and 6 bases had no gene match. The CDR3 has 14 amino acids. CDR3 sequence: CASTEAGTQETQYF. DNA for the CDR3: TGTGCCAGCACCGAAGCGGGGACCCAAGAGACCCAGTACTTC.

The rearrangement joins TRBV18 to TRBJ2-3; 12 nucleotides line up with TRBD1. Looked up from germline, CDR1 is KGHSH and CDR2 is LQKENI. This CDR3 has 17 residues. V was pared by 0 bases and J by 5 bases, with 6 bases of the junction left unmatched. CDR3 protein: CASSPPGTGGRGDTQYF. The DNA of the CDR3 is TGTGCCAGCTCACCACCCGGGACAGGGGGCAGGGGAGATACGCAGTATTTT.

This sequence joins TRBV5-4 and TRBJ2-1; 9 bases agree with TRBD2. The trim removed 2 bases at V and 8 bases at J, leaving 11 bases unmatched. The CDR3 has 16 amino acids. CDR1 and CDR2 from the germline V gene are SGHNT and YYREEE (reference sequence). The CDR3 loop reads CASSFSLAGNLDEQFF. Here the CDR3 DNA reads TGTGCCAGCAGCTTTTCGCTAGCGGGAAATTTGGATGAGCAGTTCTTC.

The chain carries TRBV6-1 and TRBJ2-2, with D unresolved. Germline-derived CDR1 and CDR2 are MNHNS and SASEGT. Trimming took off 3 bases at V and 4 bases at J, with 9 bases between the two ends. The length of the CDR3 is 14 residues. CDR3 region: CASSDSTVTGELFF. In nucleotides, the CDR3 is TGTGCCAGCAGTGACTCAACGGTCACCGGGGAGCTGTTTTTT.

The J gene is TRBJ1-6, the V gene TRBV4-1; unclear D gene. The V end lost 2 bases, the J end lost 6 bases, and 8 bases lay between the germline ends. The CDR3 spans 14 residues. Germline values: CDR1 MGHRA, CDR2 YSYEKL. The CDR3 is CASSQKLLNSPLHF. In DNA, the CDR3 is TGCGCCAGCAGCCAAAAACTCCTTAATTCACCCCTCCACTTT.

V is TRBV10-3 and J is TRBJ2-1; TRBD2 matches 8 bases. After removal of 4 bases from V and 9 bases from J, the junction contained 5 bases not matched to a gene. Germline V gene data show CDR1 as ENHRY and CDR2 as SYGVKD. This CDR3 is 13 amino acids long. The CDR3 DNA reads TGTGCCATCAGTGGGGGACTAGGGGGTGAGCAGTTCTTC. Its translation is CAISGGLGGEQFF.

This clone was observed a single time. This same CDR3 is encoded by further DNA sequences in the sample. The chain is built from TRBV2 and TRBJ1-2; 7 nucleotides agree with TRBD1. V was clipped by 6 bases and J by 2 bases; unmatched bases: 3. This CDR3 has 13 amino acids. Germline CDR1 SNHLY, CDR2 FYNNEI. CDR3 in amino acids: CASSRDSNYGYTF. The DNA of the CDR3 is TGTGCCAGCAGCCGGGACAGCAACTATGGCTACACCTTC.

This clone has only a few counts. This chain links TRBV5-1 with TRBJ1-2; TRBD1 aligns across 7 bases. CDR1 and CDR2 from the germline V gene are SGHRS and YFSETQ. The CDR3 runs 15 residues. The J segment lost 6 bases and the V segment lost 1 base, leaving 9 bases of the junction unmatched. The CDR3 loop is CASSLNGGGNDGYTF. The CDR3 DNA reads as TGCGCCAGCAGCTTGAATGGAGGGGGCAACGATGGCTACACCTTC.

The chain employs TRBV23-1 and TRBJ1-2, with D perhaps TRBD1 (5 bases). TRBV23-1 is noted as an ORF with a role that remains uncertain. The CDR3 runs 14 residues. V lost 8 bases and J lost 2, with 15 bases in between. This CDR3 is CASGIDRGNYGYTF. DNA of the CDR3: TGCGCCAGCGGTATAGATAGGGGCAACTATGGCTACACCTTC.

This chain uses TRBV6-6 with TRBJ2-3, with TRBD2 matching over 7 bases. CDR3 length: 16 amino acids. Germline CDR1 is MNHNY and CDR2 is SVGAGI (reference sequence). Losses at the gene ends were 1 base for V and 0 bases for J; bases not matched to a gene: 4. CDR3 amino acids: CASSYFAGASTDTQYF. Written as DNA, the CDR3 is TGTGCCAGCAGTTACTTCGCGGGAGCGAGCACAGATACGCAGTATTTT.

The chain is built from TRBV18 and TRBJ2-5; 7 bases agree with TRBD1. Losses at the gene ends were 1 base for V and 3 bases for J; bases not matched to a gene: 5. CDR3 length: 15 residues. Germline assignment: CDR1 KGHSH and CDR2 LQKENI. As DNA, the CDR3 is TGTGCCAGCTCACCACGTACCGACAGGGAAGAGACCCAGTACTTC. This sequence encodes CASSPRTDREETQYF.

DNA for the CDR3: TGTGCCACCAGTTCTCGCCTAGCTCTGTTCTTC. It encodes CATSSRLALFF. The chain combines TRBV15 with TRBJ2-1; TRBD2 might be the D (5 bases). This CDR3 region has 11 residues. The germline V gene has CDR1 LNHNV and CDR2 YYDKDF (reference sequence). Trimming cost V 6 bases and J 15 bases, with 15 bases left between them.

With regard to this clone: A much larger clone lies one base from this, so it may be a read error. The same CDR3 arises from other DNA sequences in this sample as well. This chain connects TRBV30 to TRBJ2-5; D remains ambiguous. CDR1 is GTSNPN, CDR2 SVGIG, per germline (reference sequence). CDR3 length equals 13 residues. CDR3 DNA sequence: TGTGCCTGGAACAGAGTCCTTCAAGAGACACAGTACTTC. This encodes CAWNRVLQETQYF. The full variable domain, rest sourced from reference TRBV30 and TRBJ2-5, is SQTIHQWPATLVQPVGSPLSLECTVEGTSNPNLYWYRQAAGRGLQLLFYSVGIGQISSEVPQNLSASRPQDRQFILSSKKLLLSDSGFYLCAWNRVLQETQYFGPGTRLLVL.

V is TRBV2 and J is TRBJ2-5, with D perhaps matching TRBD1 or TRBD2 (6 bases each). This CDR3 is 15 amino acids long. The V end was cut by 6 bases, the J end by 2 bases, with 16 bases between. The germline gives CDR1 SNHLY, CDR2 FYNNEI. The CDR3 protein is CASSARLGGQETQYF. CDR3 in DNA: TGTGCCAGCAGCGCGAGACTAGGGGGGCAAGAGACCCAGTACTTC.

The table lists this clone with a few counts. The chain uses TRBV5-1 and TRBJ2-7; D may correspond to TRBD1 or TRBD2 (7 bases each). The CDR3 has 15 residues. Per germline, CDR1 SGHRS and CDR2 YFSETQ. V was cut by 2 bases and J by 3 bases, with 15 bases left in between. The CDR3 here is CASSLRGDSNYEQYF. The CDR3 DNA reads TGCGCCAGCAGCTTACGGGGGGACAGCAACTACGAGCAGTACTTC.

This clone was seen a few times. The chain employs TRBV5-4 and TRBJ2-3, with 7 bases lining up with TRBD1. Losses at the gene ends were 4 bases for V and 3 bases for J; bases not matched to a gene: 2. Germline V lookup: CDR1 SGHNT, CDR2 YYREEE (reference sequence). The CDR3 consists of 13 residues. CDR3 amino acids: CASSMTGTDTQYF. The DNA of the CDR3 is TGTGCCAGCAGCATGACAGGGACAGATACGCAGTATTTT. The complete variable domain, with remaining parts taken from reference TRBV5-4 and TRBJ2-3, reads ETGVTQSPTHLIKTRGQQVTLRCSSQSGHNTVSWYQQALGQGPQFIFQYYREEENGRGNFPPRFSGLQFPNYSSELNVNALELDDSALYLCASSMTGTDTQYFGPGTRLTVL.

This clone was observed a few times. The rearrangement uses TRBV28 and TRBJ1-2; no firm D call. The CDR3 spans 16 residues. Germline V CDR1 and CDR2: MDHEN, SYDVKM. V lost 6 bases to trimming and J lost 7 bases, with 24 bases between them. Here the CDR3 DNA reads TGTGCCAGCAGCGCCTTAGGATCTAACTATGGCTTTGGCTACACCTTC. Residues: CASSALGSNYGFGYTF.